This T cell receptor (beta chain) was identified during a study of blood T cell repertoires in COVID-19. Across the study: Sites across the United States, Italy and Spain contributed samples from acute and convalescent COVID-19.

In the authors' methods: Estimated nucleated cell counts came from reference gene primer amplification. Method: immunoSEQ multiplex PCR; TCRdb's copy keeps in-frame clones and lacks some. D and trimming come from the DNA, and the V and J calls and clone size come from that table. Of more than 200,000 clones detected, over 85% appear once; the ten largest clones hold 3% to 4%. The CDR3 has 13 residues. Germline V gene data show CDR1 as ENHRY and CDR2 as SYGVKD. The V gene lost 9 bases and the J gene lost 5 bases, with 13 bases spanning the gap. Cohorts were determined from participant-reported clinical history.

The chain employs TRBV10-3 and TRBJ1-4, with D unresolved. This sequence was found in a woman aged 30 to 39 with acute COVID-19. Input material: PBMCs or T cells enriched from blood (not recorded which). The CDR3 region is CAITAVKNEKLFF. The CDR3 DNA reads TGTGCCATTACAGCGGTTAAAAATGAAAAACTGTTTTTT.